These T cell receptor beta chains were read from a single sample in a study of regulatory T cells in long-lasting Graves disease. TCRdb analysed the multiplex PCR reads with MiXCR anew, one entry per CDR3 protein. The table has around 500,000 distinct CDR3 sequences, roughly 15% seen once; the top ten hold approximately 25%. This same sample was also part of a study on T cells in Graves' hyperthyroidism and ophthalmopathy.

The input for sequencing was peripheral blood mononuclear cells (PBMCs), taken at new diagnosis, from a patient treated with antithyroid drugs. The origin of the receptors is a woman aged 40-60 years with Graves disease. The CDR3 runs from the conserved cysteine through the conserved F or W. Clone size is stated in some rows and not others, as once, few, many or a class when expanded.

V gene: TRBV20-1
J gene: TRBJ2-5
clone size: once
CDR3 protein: CSASRGVRETQYF

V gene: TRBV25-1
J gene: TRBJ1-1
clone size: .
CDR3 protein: CASSDSGTGGTEAFF

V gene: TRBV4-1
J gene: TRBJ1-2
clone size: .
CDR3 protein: CASRSLTRGRDYGYTF

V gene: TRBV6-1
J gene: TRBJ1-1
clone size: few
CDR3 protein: CASSAGVTGVTEAFF

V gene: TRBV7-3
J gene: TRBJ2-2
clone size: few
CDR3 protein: CASSLHLDGELFF

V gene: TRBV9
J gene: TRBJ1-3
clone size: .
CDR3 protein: CASSHNSDLGNTIYF

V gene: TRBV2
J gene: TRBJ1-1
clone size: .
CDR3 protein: CATRDLDRTNTEAFF

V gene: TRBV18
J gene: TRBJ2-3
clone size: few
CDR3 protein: CASSPSNRGGTDTQYF

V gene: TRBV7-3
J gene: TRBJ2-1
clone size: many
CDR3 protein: CASSRSIGNNEQFF

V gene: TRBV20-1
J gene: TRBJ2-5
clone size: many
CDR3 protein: CSARRRTQYF

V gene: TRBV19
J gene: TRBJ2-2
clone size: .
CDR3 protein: CASSPRGGGGTGELFF

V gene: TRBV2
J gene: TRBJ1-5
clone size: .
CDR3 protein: CASSGGTGGEQPQHF

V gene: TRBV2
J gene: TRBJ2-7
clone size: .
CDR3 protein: CAIQGIYEQYF

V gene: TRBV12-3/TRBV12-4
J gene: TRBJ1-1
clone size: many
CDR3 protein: CASRPRGLENTEAFF

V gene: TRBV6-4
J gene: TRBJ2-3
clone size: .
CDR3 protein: CASSPVLAGDTQYF

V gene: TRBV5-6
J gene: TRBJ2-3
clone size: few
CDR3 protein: CASSFLLAGGPTDTQYF

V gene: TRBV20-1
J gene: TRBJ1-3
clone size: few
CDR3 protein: CSARGGVYSGNTIYF

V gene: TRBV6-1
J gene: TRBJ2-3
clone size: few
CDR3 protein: CASSGGRGRFTDTQYF

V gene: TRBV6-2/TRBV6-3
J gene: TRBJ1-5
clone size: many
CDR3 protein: CASRWGSNQPQHF

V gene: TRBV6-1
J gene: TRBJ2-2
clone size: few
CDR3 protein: CASSQLAGGETGELFF

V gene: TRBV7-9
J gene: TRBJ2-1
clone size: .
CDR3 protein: CASSLRGVTSGGPAVEQFF

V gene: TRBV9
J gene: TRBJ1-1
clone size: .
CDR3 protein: CASSVGGGGREAFF

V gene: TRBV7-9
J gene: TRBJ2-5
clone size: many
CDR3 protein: CASGLTQNQETQYF

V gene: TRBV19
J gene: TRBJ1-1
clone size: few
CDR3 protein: CASSIMTGSANTEAFF

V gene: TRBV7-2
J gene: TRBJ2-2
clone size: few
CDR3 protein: CASSLVLVNTGELFF

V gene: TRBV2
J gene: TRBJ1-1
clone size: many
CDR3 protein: CASSEEPRHTEAFF

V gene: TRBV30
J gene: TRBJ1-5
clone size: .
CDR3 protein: CAWSSGIQPQHF

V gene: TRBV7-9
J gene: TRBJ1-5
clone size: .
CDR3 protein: CASSSGGESNQPQHF

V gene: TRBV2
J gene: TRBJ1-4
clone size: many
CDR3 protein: CASGPLEEKLFF

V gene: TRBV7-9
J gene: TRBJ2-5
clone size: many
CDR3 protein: CASSSEGGVMETQYF

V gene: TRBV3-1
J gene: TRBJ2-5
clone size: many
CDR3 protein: CASSQITLTGRETQYF

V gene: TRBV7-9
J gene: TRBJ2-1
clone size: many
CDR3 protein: CASSFKDNEQFF

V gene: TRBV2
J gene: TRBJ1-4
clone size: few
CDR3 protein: CASSTGTVTNEKLFF

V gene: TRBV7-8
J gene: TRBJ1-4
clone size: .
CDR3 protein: CASSLYRGTNEKLFF

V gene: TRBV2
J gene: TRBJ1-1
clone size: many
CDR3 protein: CASSVHLSTEAFF

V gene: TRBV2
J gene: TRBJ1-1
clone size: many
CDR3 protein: CASSADRNTEAFF

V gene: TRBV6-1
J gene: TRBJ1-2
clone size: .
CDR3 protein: CASRPTGLRGYTF

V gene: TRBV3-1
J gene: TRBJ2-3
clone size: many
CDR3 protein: CASSQDSVRSPTDTQYF

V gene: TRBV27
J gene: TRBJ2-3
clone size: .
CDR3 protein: CASSPELGFNTDTQYF

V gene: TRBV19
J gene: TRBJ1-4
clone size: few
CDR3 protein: CANIRVPKLFF

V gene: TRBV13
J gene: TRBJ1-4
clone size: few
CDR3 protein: CASSIRGNEKLFF

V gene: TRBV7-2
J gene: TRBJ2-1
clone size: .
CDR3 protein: CASSPVDTYNEQFF

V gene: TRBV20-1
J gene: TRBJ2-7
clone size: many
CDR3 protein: CSAGDRGPEEQYF

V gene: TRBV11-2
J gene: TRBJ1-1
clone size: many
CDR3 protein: CASSLIRYFDTEAFF

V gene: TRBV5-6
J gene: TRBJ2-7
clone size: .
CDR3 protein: CASSSSPTGTPYEQYF

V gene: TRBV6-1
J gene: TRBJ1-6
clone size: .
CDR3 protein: CASSLNLQGMGSPLHF

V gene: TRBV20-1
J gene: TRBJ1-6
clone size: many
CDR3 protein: CSASFGSTRAGSPLHF

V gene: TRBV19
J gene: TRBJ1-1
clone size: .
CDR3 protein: CASRGTADIIEAFF

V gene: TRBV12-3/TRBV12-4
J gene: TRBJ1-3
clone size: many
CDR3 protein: CASSWTSGNTIYF

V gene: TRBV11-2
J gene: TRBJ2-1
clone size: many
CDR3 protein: CASSPSGPSSYNEQFF

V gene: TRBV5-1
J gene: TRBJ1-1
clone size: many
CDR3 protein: CASSIRQSNTEAFF

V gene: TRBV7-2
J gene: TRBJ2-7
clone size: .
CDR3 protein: CASSLEGLRFSYEQYF

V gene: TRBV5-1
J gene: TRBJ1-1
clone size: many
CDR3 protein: CASSLGQVGTEAFF

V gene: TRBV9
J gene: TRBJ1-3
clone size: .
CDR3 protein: CASSVGGNSGNTIYF